The following is a T cell receptor (beta chain) sequence with its context. Its antigen remains unknown. The V segment lost 6 bases and the J segment 0 bases; nucleotides outside the gene matches: 3. This CDR3 is built from 14 residues. The germline gives CDR1 SGHTA, CDR2 FQGTGA. Sequencing was performed with immunoSEQ multiplex PCR; in TCRdb, only in-frame clones are kept and a portion is missing. Among 100,000 to 150,000 clones, around 87% were seen once, and the ten largest hold about 10%. This sample is drawn from a study of T cell responses to AZD1222 COVID-19 vaccine. Study results and caveats: Among AZD1222 vaccinees, only 5 to 7 were seropositive at baseline.

The chain couples TRBV7-3 to TRBJ2-3; TRBD1 matches 7 bases. The sequencing here drew on peripheral blood, taken on day 0 of AZD1222 vaccination. This sequence originates from an adult in good health. The CDR3 DNA reads TGTGCCAGCAGTCGGACAGGAAGCACAGATACGCAGTATTTT. As protein: CASSRTGSTDTQYF.